This passage covers 9 T cell receptor beta chains from one sample sequenced in a study of blood T cell repertoires in COVID-19. Libraries were prepared by immunoSEQ multiplex PCR; TCRdb keeps only in-frame clonotypes and omits some of them. The table has 140,000 to 150,000 clones, 80% to 90% seen once. Sequenced: peripheral blood. These receptors were obtained from a woman aged 55-70 years with COVID-19, enrolled during active disease.

The rearrangement links TRBV4-3 to TRBJ2-2; a possible D gene is TRBD1 (5 bases). The germline CDR1 and CDR2 sequences are LGHNA and YSLEER. CDR3 length: 14 amino acids. V lost 5 bases to trimming and J lost 1 base, with 8 bases between them. The CDR3 spells CASSSGMNTGELFF. CDR3 DNA sequence: TGCGCCAGCAGCTCAGGGATGAACACCGGGGAGCTGTTTTTT.

The chain is built from TRBV7-8 and TRBJ2-2, with 8 nucleotides matching TRBD2. Germline V lookup: CDR1 SGHVS, CDR2 FQNEAQ. This CDR3 contains 17 residues. V dropped 5 bases and J dropped 5; count of bases not matched to a gene: 13. CDR3 region: CASSPSRGGGLTGELFF. As DNA, the CDR3 is TGTGCCAGCAGCCCCTCGAGGGGCGGGGGGCTAACCGGGGAGCTGTTTTTT.

The chain combines TRBV10-3 with TRBJ2-5; TRBD2 matches at 11 bases. The J segment lost 5 bases and the V segment lost 4 bases, leaving 12 bases of the junction unmatched. Germline CDR1 and CDR2: ENHRY and SYGVKD. The CDR3 runs 17 residues. The DNA of the CDR3 is TGTGCCATCAGTGGCCTGACTAGCGGGGAACCCGCGGAGACCCAGTACTTC. It is translated as CAISGLTSGEPAETQYF.

This sequence joins TRBV13 and TRBJ2-3, with 11 nucleotides matching TRBD2. V lost 5 bases to trimming and J lost 3 bases; unmatched junction nucleotides: 10. The CDR3 covers 17 residues. The germline V gene has CDR1 PRHDT and CDR2 FYEKMQ (reference sequence). CDR3 in amino acids: CASSAKLAGVTTDTQYF. CDR3 nucleotides: TGTGCCAGCAGCGCCAAACTAGCGGGGGTCACGACAGATACGCAGTATTTT.

This chain joins TRBV12-3 or TRBV12-4 and TRBJ1-2; D call uncertain. The V end lost 5 bases, the J end lost 7 bases, and 11 bases lay between the germline ends. CDR3 size: 12 residues. CDR3 protein: CASSPSGVGYTF. In DNA form, the CDR3 reads TGTGCCAGCAGTCCATCCGGAGTTGGCTACACCTTC.

The chain has TRBV10-1 and TRBJ1-1, with D perhaps matching TRBD1 (5 bases). Germline CDR1 is WNHNN and CDR2 is SYGVQD (reference sequence). The ends were cut back, 0 bases at V and 4 bases at J, with 15 bases in the middle. The CDR3 spans 16 residues. CDR3 in DNA: TGCGCCAGCAGTGAGTCCGGGGGGGGTCGTGCCACTGAAGCTTTCTTT. It codes for CASSESGGGRATEAFF.

The chain is built from TRBV7-3 and TRBJ2-7; 8 bases agree with TRBD1. With 5 bases clipped from V and 0 bases from J, the junction kept 9 bases outside the gene matches. The CDR3 loop spans 16 amino acids. Per the germline V gene, CDR1 is SGHTA and CDR2 is FQGTGA. Here the CDR3 DNA reads TGTGCCAGCAGCCCCCCGGGACAGGTACTCTCCTACGAGCAGTACTTC. It is translated as CASSPPGQVLSYEQYF.

The chain couples TRBV2 to TRBJ2-7; 7 nucleotides align to TRBD1. Germline V gene sequence: CDR1 SNHLY, CDR2 FYNNEI. This CDR3 contains 15 residues. The V segment lost 7 bases and the J segment 4 bases; nucleotides outside the gene matches: 13. The CDR3 DNA reads TGTGCCAGCATAATAACCCCAGGGGGATCTTACGAGCAGTACTTC. Encoded protein: CASIITPGGSYEQYF.

The rearrangement uses TRBV18 and TRBJ1-2, with 7 bases aligning to TRBD1. V lost 3 bases to trimming and J lost 3 bases; unmatched junction nucleotides: 7. The germline V gene has CDR1 KGHSH and CDR2 LQKENI. This CDR3 spans 15 amino acids. The CDR3 sequence: CASSPRNRGDYGYTF. Written as DNA, the CDR3 is TGTGCCAGCTCACCCCGTAACAGGGGCGACTATGGCTACACCTTC.